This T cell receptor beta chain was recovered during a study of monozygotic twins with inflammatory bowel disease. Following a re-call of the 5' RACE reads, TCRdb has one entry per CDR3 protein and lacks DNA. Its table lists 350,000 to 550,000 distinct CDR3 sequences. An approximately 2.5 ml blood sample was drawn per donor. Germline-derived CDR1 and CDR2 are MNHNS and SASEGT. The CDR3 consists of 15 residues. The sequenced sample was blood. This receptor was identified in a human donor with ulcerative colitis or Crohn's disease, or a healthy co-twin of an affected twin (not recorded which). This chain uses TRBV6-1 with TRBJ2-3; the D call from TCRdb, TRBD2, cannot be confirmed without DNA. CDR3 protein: CASSRGEAFTDTQYF.